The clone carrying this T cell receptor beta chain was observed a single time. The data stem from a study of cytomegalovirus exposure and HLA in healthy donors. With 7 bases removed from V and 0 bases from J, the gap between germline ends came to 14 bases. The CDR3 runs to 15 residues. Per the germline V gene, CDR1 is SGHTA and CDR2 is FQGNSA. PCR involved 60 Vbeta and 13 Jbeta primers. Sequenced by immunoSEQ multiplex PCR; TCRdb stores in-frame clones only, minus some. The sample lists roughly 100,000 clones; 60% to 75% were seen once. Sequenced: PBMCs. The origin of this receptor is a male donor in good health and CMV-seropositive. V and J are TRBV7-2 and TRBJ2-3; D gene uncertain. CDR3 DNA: TGTGCCAGCAACCTTGTTTTAACTAGCACAGATACGCAGTATTTT. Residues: CASNLVLTSTDTQYF.